This entry lists 28 T cell receptor beta chains sequenced from one sample in a study of T cell repertoires in cytomegalovirus infection. TCRdb fed the reads into MiXCR, producing one record per CDR3 protein. The sample holds around 320,000 distinct CDR3 sequences, more than 9% seen once. Sequenced sample: PBMCs. These receptors were taken from a human donor in good health (CMV status not recorded). Some clones in this sample may be carry-over from other donors' samples.

The table lists this clonotype with a few counts. This chain links TRBV6-2 or TRBV6-3 with TRBJ2-3; no clear D gene. The CDR3 totals 16 residues. The V end lost 6 bases, the J end lost 1 base, and 17 bases lay between the germline ends. Germline V gene sequence: CDR1 MNHEY, CDR2 SVGEGT. The CDR3 loop is CASSKLGVVGTDTQYF. CDR3 nucleotide sequence: TGTGCCAGCAGCAAACTTGGGGTTGTAGGCACAGATACGCAGTATTTT.

Only a few counts were recorded for this clonotype. The V and J genes are TRBV20-1 and TRBJ2-3; 7 bases are shared with TRBD1. Germline V gene lookup returns CDR1 DFQATT and CDR2 SNEGSKA (reference sequence). J gave up 8 bases and V 3 bases, and 5 bases lay outside the gene matches. The CDR3 runs 12 residues. This CDR3 is CSARKTGLTQYF. The CDR3 DNA sequence: TGCAGTGCTAGGAAGACAGGGCTTACGCAGTATTTT.

This clonotype appeared many times. The V gene is TRBV7-6, the J gene TRBJ2-5; D unresolved. V was pared by 5 bases and J by 5 bases, with 18 bases between. Germline V gene data show CDR1 as SGHVS and CDR2 as FNYEAQ. The CDR3 covers 15 residues. This CDR3 reads CASSQSSVSWETQYF. Here the CDR3 DNA reads TGTGCCAGCAGCCAGAGCAGCGTTTCTTGGGAGACCCAGTACTTC.

Only a few counts were recorded for this clonotype. This chain joins TRBV12-3 or TRBV12-4 and TRBJ2-7, with TRBD1 matching 7 bases. The CDR3 extends over 14 amino acids. After removal of 5 bases from V and 3 bases from J, the junction contained 7 bases not matched to a gene. Written as DNA, the CDR3 is TGTGCCAGCAGTACCCCGGGACAGCACTACGAGCAGTACTTC. Translated, it gives CASSTPGQHYEQYF.

In this sample, this clonotype turned up many times. V and J are TRBV7-2 and TRBJ2-5; D is uncertain. The V and J ends lost 2 bases and 4 bases respectively, with 8 bases between them. This CDR3 region has 13 residues. CDR1 is SGHTA and CDR2 is FQGNSA in the germline V gene. CDR3: CASSLFRSETQYF. For the CDR3, the DNA is TGTGCCAGCAGCTTATTCCGGTCAGAGACCCAGTACTTC.

There are a few counts of this clonotype. The rearrangement uses TRBV6-2 or TRBV6-3 and TRBJ1-2, with 12 nucleotides matching TRBD1. CDR3 length equals 17 residues. Trimming took 6 bases from V and 1 from J; bases not matched to a gene: 9. Germline V CDR1 and CDR2: MNHEY, SVGEGT. CDR3 loop: CASSSGTGGDGNYGYTF. The DNA of the CDR3 is TGTGCCAGCAGCTCCGGGACAGGGGGCGACGGTAACTATGGCTACACCTTC.

This chain connects TRBV6-2 or TRBV6-3 to TRBJ1-1; 8 positions match TRBD1. CDR1 and CDR2 from the germline V gene are MNHEY and SVGEGT. Trimming took 4 bases from V and 1 from J; bases not matched to a gene: 11. The CDR3 sequence is 17 residues long. The CDR3 is CASSSRTGRNGNTEAFF. DNA for the CDR3: TGTGCCAGCAGTTCACGGACAGGGAGGAACGGGAACACTGAAGCTTTCTTT.

This clonotype was seen repeatedly, ten times or more. DNA for the CDR3: TGTGCCAGCAGCTTAAGAAATACCTACGAGCAGTACTTC. Residues: CASSLRNTYEQYF. This chain joins TRBV7-2 and TRBJ2-7; no reliable D call. Germline V lookup: CDR1 SGHTA, CDR2 FQGNSA. V was trimmed by 2 bases and J by 2 bases, leaving 7 bases between them. The CDR3 spans 13 residues.

There are many counts of this clonotype. The chain recombines TRBV6-2 or TRBV6-3 with TRBJ2-1, with unresolved D. Trimming left V 6 bases short and J 0 bases short, with 12 bases between. Germline values: CDR1 MNHEY, CDR2 SVGEGT. The CDR3 totals 15 residues. CDR3 coding DNA: TGTGCCAGCAGCCGGGCTACCCCCTCCTACAATGAGCAGTTCTTC. As protein: CASSRATPSYNEQFF.

V usage is TRBV20-1 and J usage is TRBJ2-7, with 12 bases fitting TRBD2. Germline loops: CDR1 DFQATT, CDR2 SNEGSKA (reference sequence). This CDR3 is built from 17 residues. V lost 1 base to trimming and J lost 7 bases; unmatched junction nucleotides: 14. The CDR3 sequence is CSARVPDLAGGPIEQYF. CDR3 nucleotides: TGCAGTGCTAGAGTCCCCGACCTAGCGGGAGGGCCGATAGAGCAGTACTTC.

This clonotype was detected a few times. This rearrangement joins TRBV7-6 to TRBJ2-7; D ambiguous. Trimming removed 5 bases at V and 9 bases at J, with 14 bases between. The V gene's germline CDR1 is SGHVS and CDR2 FNYEAQ. CDR3 length: 12 residues. CDR3 in DNA: TGTGCCAGCAGCCCAGACTCGCTTGGGCAGTACTTC. It specifies CASSPDSLGQYF.

The V gene is TRBV6-2 or TRBV6-3, the J gene TRBJ2-1; no firm D call. CDR3 size: 13 residues. Looked up from germline, CDR1 is MNHEY and CDR2 is SVGEGT. Trimming cost V 2 bases and J 8 bases, with 10 bases left between them. The CDR3 here is CASSYPSSDEQFF. Written as DNA, the CDR3 is TGTGCCAGCAGTTACCCGTCCTCGGATGAGCAGTTCTTC.

For the CDR3, the DNA is TGTGCCAGCAGTTTAGTGGCTCTCGAGCAGTACTTC. Protein sequence: CASSLVALEQYF. The chain combines TRBV28 with TRBJ2-7; no clear D gene. The CDR3 sequence is 12 residues long. The V and J ends lost 2 bases and 6 bases respectively, with 8 bases between them. Looked up from germline, CDR1 is MDHEN and CDR2 is SYDVKM.

The chain is built from TRBV19 and TRBJ2-2; 9 nucleotides match TRBD1. Germline assignment: CDR1 LNHDA and CDR2 SQIVND (reference sequence). V lost 5 bases to trimming and J lost 6 bases; unmatched junction nucleotides: 4. The CDR3 runs 14 residues. The CDR3 DNA reads as TGTGCCAGTAGTGACAGGGGGTTCCCCGGGGAGCTGTTTTTT. Its protein product is CASSDRGFPGELFF.

The chain couples TRBV5-1 to TRBJ1-2, with D possibly TRBD1 on 5 matching bases. The length of the CDR3 is 13 residues. Trimming removed 4 bases from V and 6 bases from J, with 13 bases in between. From germline, CDR1 is SGHRS and CDR2 YFSETQ. CDR3 in DNA: TGCGCCAGCAGCGCCGACAGTCTGGATGGCTACACCTTC. This translates into CASSADSLDGYTF.

This clonotype has a count of ten or more. The V gene is TRBV7-2, the J gene TRBJ2-3, with 8 nucleotides matching TRBD2. The CDR3 consists of 18 residues. Germline V gives CDR1 SGHTA, CDR2 FQGNSA. The V segment lost 4 bases and the J segment 8 bases; nucleotides outside the gene matches: 20. The CDR3 loop is CASSSTQSGTSTSATQYF. The CDR3 region has the DNA TGTGCCAGCAGCTCTACCCAATCCGGGACTAGTACCTCGGCTACGCAGTATTTT. Drawing the rest from reference TRBV7-2 and TRBJ2-3, the complete variable domain is GAGVSQSPSNKVTEKGKDVELRCDPISGHTALYWYRQSLGQGLEFLIYFQGNSAPDKSGLPSDRFSAERTGGSVSTLTIQRTQQEDSAVYLCASSSTQSGTSTSATQYFGPGTRLTVL.

This clonotype turned up a few times. The chain links TRBV25-1 to TRBJ2-1, with D possibly being TRBD1 (6 bases). CDR1 and CDR2 (germline): MGHDK, SYGVNS. This CDR3 is built from 15 residues. Trimming pared 6 bases from V and 6 bases from J, leaving 18 bases between. The CDR3 loop reads CASSSRPGHSNEQFF. CDR3 nucleotides: TGTGCCAGCAGCAGTAGACCGGGACACAGCAATGAGCAGTTCTTC. The full variable domain, completed using reference TRBV25-1 and TRBJ2-1, is EADIYQTPRYLVIGTGKKITLECSQTMGHDKMYWYQQDPGMELHLIHYSYGVNSTEKGDLSSESTVSRIRTEHFPLTLESARPSHTSQYLCASSSRPGHSNEQFFGPGTRLTVL.

In this sample, this clonotype turned up many times. This chain links TRBV5-4 with TRBJ1-2; TRBD1 is a possible D gene (6 bases). This CDR3 is 13 amino acids long. In germline, CDR1 is SGHNT, CDR2 YYREEE (reference sequence). The ends were cut back, 5 bases at V and 4 bases at J, with 12 bases in the middle. The CDR3 sequence: CASSPPGAYGYTF. The CDR3, as DNA: TGTGCCAGCAGTCCCCCGGGGGCCTATGGCTACACCTTC.

In its sample, this clonotype was seen many times. The V call is TRBV7-2, the J call TRBJ2-5; tentative D call: TRBD2 (6 bases). The CDR3 consists of 13 residues. Germline values: CDR1 SGHTA, CDR2 FQGNSA. V was pared by 8 bases and J by 5 bases, with 15 bases between. The CDR3: CASGLSGGETQYF. The CDR3 DNA is TGTGCCAGCGGATTAAGTGGGGGGGAGACCCAGTACTTC.

This clonotype occurred many times. The CDR3 DNA reads TGTGCCAGCAGCCTCTGGACAGTGTTACCTGGAAACACCATATATTTT. Translating it yields CASSLWTVLPGNTIYF. The gene calls are TRBV7-2 and TRBJ1-3, with D possibly being TRBD1 (6 bases). V gave up 5 bases and J gave up 2 bases, with 16 bases separating them. The CDR3 length is 16 residues. The germline V gene encodes CDR1 SGHTA and CDR2 FQGNSA.

This clonotype occurred a few times. The CDR3 DNA reads as TGTGCCAGCAGCTTATACGGACAGGGGGCCGATTCTAACTATGGCTACACCTTC. Its protein product is CASSLYGQGADSNYGYTF. The chain recombines TRBV7-9 with TRBJ1-2; 11 bases fit TRBD1. The CDR3 has 18 amino acids. Looked up from germline, CDR1 is SEHNR and CDR2 is FQNEAQ (reference sequence). Trimming took 2 bases from V and 0 from J; bases not matched to a gene: 8.

This clonotype has a handful of counts. The gene calls are TRBV12-5 and TRBJ2-7; no reliable D call. Germline lookup yields CDR1 LGHNT and CDR2 FRNRAP. This CDR3 is built from 14 residues. Trimming stripped 2 bases from V and 2 bases from J, with 10 bases between. CDR3 sequence reads: CASGLLNRAYEQYF. CDR3 bases: TGTGCTAGTGGTTTGCTAAACCGGGCCTACGAGCAGTACTTC.

The chain is built from TRBV19 and TRBJ1-5; no clear D gene. Per the germline V gene, CDR1 is LNHDA and CDR2 is SQIVND (reference sequence). Trimming took 3 bases from V and 9 from J, leaving 15 bases between them. CDR3 length: 14 residues. The CDR3 loop reads CASSIGGRDRPQHF. DNA of the CDR3: TGTGCCAGTAGTATCGGAGGAAGGGATCGGCCCCAGCATTTT.

This clonotype was recorded many times. The chain couples TRBV6-2 or TRBV6-3 to TRBJ1-6; perhaps TRBD1 as D (5 bases). V lost 5 bases and J 6 bases, leaving 17 bases between the germline ends. The CDR3 has 16 amino acids. Germline lookup yields CDR1 MNHEY and CDR2 SVGEGT. CDR3 region: CASSPNTQDLNSPLHF. In nucleotides, the CDR3 is TGTGCCAGCAGTCCGAACACACAGGACCTTAATTCACCCCTCCACTTT.

This clonotype was detected a few times. The chain recombines TRBV25-1 with TRBJ1-4; no clear D gene. Germline CDR1 MGHDK, CDR2 SYGVNS. The CDR3 totals 14 residues. The V end was cut by 2 bases, the J end by 4 bases, with 8 bases between. Here the CDR3 DNA reads TGTGCCAGCAGTGAAGGACGGTATAATGAAAAACTGTTTTTT. Protein: CASSEGRYNEKLFF. The variable domain in full, with the rest retrieved from reference TRBV25-1 and TRBJ1-4, is EADIYQTPRYLVIGTGKKITLECSQTMGHDKMYWYQQDPGMELHLIHYSYGVNSTEKGDLSSESTVSRIRTEHFPLTLESARPSHTSQYLCASSEGRYNEKLFFGSGTQLSVL.

This clonotype was counted ten times or more. This sequence joins TRBV7-3 and TRBJ1-2; 9 nucleotides match TRBD1. Germline CDR1 and CDR2: SGHTA and FQGTGA. The CDR3 runs to 16 residues. The junction had 15 bases not matched to a gene; V was cut back by 5 bases and J by 8 bases. Here the CDR3 DNA reads TGTGCCAGCAGCCCCACAGGGGGCGCAGGGTCGGAGGGCTACACCTTC. It codes for CASSPTGGAGSEGYTF.

This clonotype showed up just a few times. The rearrangement links TRBV9 to TRBJ2-3; possibly TRBD1 or TRBD2 for D (5 bases each). The CDR3 is made up of 15 amino acids. The germline gives CDR1 SGDLS, CDR2 YYNGEE. Trimming left V 3 bases short and J 3 bases short, with 14 bases between. This chain's CDR3 is CASSGGGGATDTQYF. The DNA of the CDR3 is TGTGCCAGCAGCGGGGGCGGAGGAGCAACAGATACGCAGTATTTT.

This clonotype was picked up many times. The chain uses TRBV18 and TRBJ2-5, with D possibly called TRBD1 or TRBD2 (5 bases each). CDR3 size: 13 residues. CDR1 and CDR2 (germline): KGHSH, LQKENI. V dropped 8 bases and J dropped 2 bases, with 12 bases sitting between them. CDR3 sequence: CASSPGQQETQYF. For the CDR3, the DNA is TGTGCCAGCAGCCCGGGGCAGCAAGAGACCCAGTACTTC.